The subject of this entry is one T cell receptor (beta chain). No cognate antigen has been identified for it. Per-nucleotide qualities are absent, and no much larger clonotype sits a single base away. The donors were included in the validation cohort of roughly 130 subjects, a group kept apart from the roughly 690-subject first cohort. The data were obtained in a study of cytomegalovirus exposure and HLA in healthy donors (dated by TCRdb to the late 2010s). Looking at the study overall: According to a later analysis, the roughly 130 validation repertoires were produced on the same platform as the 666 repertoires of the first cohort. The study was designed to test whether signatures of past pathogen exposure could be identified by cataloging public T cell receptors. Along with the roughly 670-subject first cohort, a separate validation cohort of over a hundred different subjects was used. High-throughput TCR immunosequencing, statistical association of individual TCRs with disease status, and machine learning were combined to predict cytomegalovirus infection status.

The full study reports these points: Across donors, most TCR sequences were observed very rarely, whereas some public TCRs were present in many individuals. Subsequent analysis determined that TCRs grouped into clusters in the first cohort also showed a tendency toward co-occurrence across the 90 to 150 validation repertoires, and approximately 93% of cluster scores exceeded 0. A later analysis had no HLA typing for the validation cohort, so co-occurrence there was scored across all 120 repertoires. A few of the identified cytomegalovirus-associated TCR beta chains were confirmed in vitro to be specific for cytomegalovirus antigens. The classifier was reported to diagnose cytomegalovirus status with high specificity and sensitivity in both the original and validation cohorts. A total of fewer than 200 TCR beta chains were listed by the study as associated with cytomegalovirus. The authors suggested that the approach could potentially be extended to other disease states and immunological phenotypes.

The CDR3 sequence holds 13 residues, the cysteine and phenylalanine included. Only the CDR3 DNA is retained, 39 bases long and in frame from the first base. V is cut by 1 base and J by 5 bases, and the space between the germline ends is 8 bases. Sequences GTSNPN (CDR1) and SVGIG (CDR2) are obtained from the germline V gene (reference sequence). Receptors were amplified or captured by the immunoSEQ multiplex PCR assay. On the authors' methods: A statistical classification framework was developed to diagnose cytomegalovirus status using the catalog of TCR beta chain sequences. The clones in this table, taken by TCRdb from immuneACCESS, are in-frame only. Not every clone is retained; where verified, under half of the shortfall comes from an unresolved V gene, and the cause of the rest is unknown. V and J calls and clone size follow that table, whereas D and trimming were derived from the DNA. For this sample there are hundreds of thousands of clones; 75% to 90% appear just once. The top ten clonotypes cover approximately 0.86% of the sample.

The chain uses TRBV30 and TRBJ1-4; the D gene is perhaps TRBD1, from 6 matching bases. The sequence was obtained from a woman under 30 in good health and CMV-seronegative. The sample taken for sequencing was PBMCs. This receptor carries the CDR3 CAWSGQGNEKLFF. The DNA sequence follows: TGTGCCTGGAGTGGCCAGGGGAATGAAAAACTGTTTTTT.